The clone carrying this T cell receptor beta chain was seen a few times. Its antigen remains unidentified. A sample-barcoded 5' primer and a J-beta primer mix were used in a second PCR of about 7 to 12 cycles. Each cDNA molecule carried a tag from a template-switch adaptor that contained 12 random nucleotides. TCRdb passed the 5' RACE reads through MiXCR, listing each CDR3 protein once. In the table there are about 780,000 distinct CDR3 sequences, approximately 65% of which are singletons. The total RNA that was extracted per sample amounted to at least 5 micrograms. The sample belongs to a study of blood T cells in healthy people across ages. Whole-study context: About one barcoded beta molecule was captured per two T cells (by template switching).

Study-level findings and limits: Age showed a roughly linear inverse relationship with TCR beta diversity per million T cells.

Sequences were obtained from blood. The source of this sequence is a man in his thirties or forties in good health.

In DNA, the CDR3 is TGCAGTGCCAAACTAGCACAGGAGACCCAGTACTTC. As protein: CSAKLAQETQYF. The chain employs TRBV20-1 and TRBJ2-5; tentatively, D is TRBD2 (6 bases). The ends were cut back, 6 bases at V and 5 bases at J, with 13 bases in the middle. In germline, CDR1 is DFQATT, CDR2 SNEGSKA (reference sequence). This CDR3 is built from 12 residues.